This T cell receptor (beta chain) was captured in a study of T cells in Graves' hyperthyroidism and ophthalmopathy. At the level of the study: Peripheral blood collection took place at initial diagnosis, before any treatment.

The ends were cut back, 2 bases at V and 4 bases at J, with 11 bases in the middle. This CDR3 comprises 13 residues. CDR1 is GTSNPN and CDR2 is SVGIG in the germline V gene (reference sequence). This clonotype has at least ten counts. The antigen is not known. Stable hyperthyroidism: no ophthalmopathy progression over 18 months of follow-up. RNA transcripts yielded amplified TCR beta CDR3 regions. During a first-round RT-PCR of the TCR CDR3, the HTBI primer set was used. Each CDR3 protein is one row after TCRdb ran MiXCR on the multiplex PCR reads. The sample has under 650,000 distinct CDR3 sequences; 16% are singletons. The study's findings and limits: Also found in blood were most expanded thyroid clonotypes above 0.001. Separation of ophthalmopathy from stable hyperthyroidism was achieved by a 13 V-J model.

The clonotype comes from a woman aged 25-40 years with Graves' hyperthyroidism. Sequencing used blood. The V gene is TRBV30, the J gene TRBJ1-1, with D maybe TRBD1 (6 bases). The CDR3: CAWSSDSPTEAFF. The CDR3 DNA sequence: TGTGCCTGGAGTTCGGACAGTCCCACTGAAGCTTTCTTT.